This passage covers 23 T cell receptor beta chains from one sample sequenced in a study of CD8 T cells in Susac syndrome. A quantity of about 0.5 to 1 ug RNA underwent reverse transcription using random hexamers. TCRdb itself ran the immunoSEQ multiplex PCR reads through MiXCR, one entry per CDR3 protein. The sample lists around 190,000 distinct CDR3 sequences, roughly 92% occurring once. Source material: CD4+ T cells from PBMCs. The receptors derive from a human donor in good health.

This clonotype was seen once. V is TRBV6-5 and J is TRBJ1-1; D is ambiguous. V dropped 4 bases and J dropped 1 base, with 4 bases sitting between them. The CDR3 loop spans 12 amino acids. The V gene's germline CDR1 is MNHEY and CDR2 SVGAGI. CDR3 region: CASSFANTEAFF. In DNA, the CDR3 is TGTGCCAGCAGTTTCGCGAACACTGAAGCTTTCTTT.

The chain has TRBV7-9 and TRBJ1-2; tentative D call: TRBD1 (6 bases). Germline loops: CDR1 SEHNR, CDR2 FQNEAQ (reference sequence). CDR3 length: 15 amino acids. V dropped 5 bases and J dropped 2 bases, with 15 bases sitting between them. Here the CDR3 DNA reads TGTGCCAGCAGCCCGGGGGCAGAGTCGAACTATGGCTACACCTTC. The encoded protein is CASSPGAESNYGYTF. The full variable domain, its missing parts supplied by reference TRBV7-9 and TRBJ1-2, is DTGVSQNPRHKITKRGQNVTFRCDPISEHNRLYWYRQTLGQGPEFLTYFQNEAQLEKSRLLSDRFSAERPKGSFSTLEIQRTEQGDSAMYLCASSPGAESNYGYTFGSGTRLTVV.

CDR3 in amino acids: CASSFHSYEQYV. The CDR3 DNA reads as TGTGCCAGCAGCTTCCATTCCTACGAGCAGTACGTC. The chain joins TRBV7-9 to TRBJ2-7, with D unclear. CDR1 and CDR2 (germline): SEHNR, FQNEAQ (reference sequence). Trimming pared 3 bases from V and 1 base from J, leaving 4 bases between. The CDR3 covers 12 residues.

The rearrangement joins TRBV3-1 to TRBJ1-1, with D uncertain. CDR1 and CDR2 (germline): LGHDT, YNNKEL (reference sequence). CDR3 length: 14 residues. V gave up 5 bases and J gave up 1 base, with 11 bases separating them. This CDR3 is CASSKTTANTEAFF. In nucleotides, the CDR3 is TGTGCCAGCAGCAAGACGACCGCGAACACTGAAGCTTTCTTT.

CDR3 sequence (DNA): TGTGCCAGTAGTATACAGGGACGGCTGTTTTTT. This encodes CASSIQGRLFF. The chain combines TRBV19 with TRBJ1-4; TRBD1 might be the D (5 bases). This CDR3 has 11 amino acids. Trimming pared 2 bases from V and 14 bases from J, leaving 9 bases between. CDR1 and CDR2 from the germline V gene are LNHDA and SQIVND (reference sequence).

The chain couples TRBV14 to TRBJ1-1; unclear D gene. V lost 3 bases, J lost 5 bases, and 16 bases lay in between. Germline V gives CDR1 SGHDN, CDR2 FVKESK. The CDR3 is 15 amino acids. This chain's CDR3 is CASSHSNPVGTEAFF. CDR3 nucleotides: TGTGCCAGCAGCCACTCTAACCCCGTCGGTACTGAAGCTTTCTTT.

The chain combines TRBV29-1 with TRBJ1-2; TRBD1 matches at 7 bases. Per germline, CDR1 SQVTM and CDR2 ANQGSEA. This CDR3 has 17 amino acids. V trimming: 3 bases; J trimming: 0 bases; junction bases outside the gene matches: 13. CDR3 bases: TGCAGCGTTGATTCGACAGGGTCTTATGGGTCTAACTATGGCTACACCTTC. It translates to CSVDSTGSYGSNYGYTF.

V is TRBV30 and J is TRBJ1-1; TRBD1 matches at 8 bases. With V trimmed by 1 base and J by 3 bases, 10 bases remained unmatched. Germline assignment: CDR1 GTSNPN and CDR2 SVGIG (reference sequence). The length of the CDR3 is 16 residues. The CDR3 DNA is TGTGCCTGGAGTGGCAGGGGGCCCCTAAAGGACACTGAAGCTTTCTTT. It specifies CAWSGRGPLKDTEAFF.

The V gene is TRBV2, the J gene TRBJ1-1; TRBD1 might be the D (6 bases). This CDR3 has 15 residues. V was pared by 1 base and J by 0 bases, with 9 bases between. Per germline, CDR1 SNHLY and CDR2 FYNNEI. Here the CDR3 DNA reads TGTGCCAGCAGTGAAGTAGGGGGGATGAACACTGAAGCTTTCTTT. Translating it yields CASSEVGGMNTEAFF.

V is TRBV29-1 and J is TRBJ2-7; perhaps TRBD1 as D (6 bases). Between the trimmed V and J ends, which lost 7 bases and 7 bases, there was a span of 17 bases. There are 12 residues in the CDR3. Germline CDR1 SQVTM, CDR2 ANQGSEA. The CDR3 protein is CSGLAGVGEQYF. Here the CDR3 DNA reads TGCAGCGGCTTGGCAGGGGTCGGGGAGCAGTACTTC.

The CDR3 DNA reads as TGTGCCAGCTCACCACCGGTGGTTTCGGCTGAAGCTTTCTTT. Encoded protein: CASSPPVVSAEAFF. V is TRBV18 and J is TRBJ1-1; D is undetermined. Trimming removed 0 bases from V and 6 bases from J, with 11 bases in between. From germline, CDR1 is KGHSH and CDR2 LQKENI. The CDR3 runs 14 residues.

The chain couples TRBV19 to TRBJ2-7; 9 nucleotides align to TRBD1. J lost 3 bases, V lost 6 bases, and 3 bases had no gene match. CDR3 length: 13 residues. CDR1 is LNHDA and CDR2 is SQIVND in the germline V gene (reference sequence). CDR3 DNA: TGTGCCAGTAGCCGGGACAGGGACTACGAGCAGTACTTC. Amino acids: CASSRDRDYEQYF.

The V call is TRBV12-5, the J call TRBJ2-1, with D tentatively TRBD1 (5 bases). From germline, CDR1 is LGHNT and CDR2 FRNRAP. V lost 0 bases and J 5 bases, leaving 14 bases between the germline ends. The CDR3 length is 16 residues. In DNA, the CDR3 is TGTGCTAGTGGTTTGGTAGGGGCCTTAGGGCACAATGAGCAGTTCTTC. This translates into CASGLVGALGHNEQFF. The variable domain in full, completed from reference TRBV12-5 and TRBJ2-1, reads DARVTQTPRHKVTEMGQEVTMRCQPILGHNTVFWYRQTMMQGLELLAYFRNRAPLDDSGMPKDRFSAEMPDATLATLKIQPSEPRDSAVYFCASGLVGALGHNEQFFGPGTRLTVL.

Concerning this clonotype: One end of the junction does not line up with germline, which may come from a read error. The chain carries TRBV30 and TRBJ1-1; D remains unclear. The CDR3 spans 11 residues. Germline V gene lookup returns CDR1 GTSNPN and CDR2 SVGIG (reference sequence). The CDR3 spells CAWSVHTEAFF. In DNA, the CDR3 is TGTGCCTGGAGTGTACACACAGAAGCTTTCTTT. Together with reference TRBV30 and TRBJ1-1, the CDR3 gives the full variable domain: SQTIHQWPATLVQPVGSPLSLECTVEGTSNPNLYWYRQAAGRGLQLLFYSVGIGQISSEVPQNLSASRPQDRQFILSSKKLLLSDSGFYLCAWSVHTEAFFGQGTRLTVV.

The chain combines TRBV9 with TRBJ2-5; the match to TRBD2 covers 8 bases. Germline assignment: CDR1 SGDLS and CDR2 YYNGEE. V trimming: 10 bases; J trimming: 1 base; junction bases outside the gene matches: 9. The CDR3 has 14 amino acids. The CDR3 nucleotides are TGTGCCCGCCAGCGGGGGACTATCCAAGAGACCCAGTACTTC. The encoded protein is CARQRGTIQETQYF.

V gene TRBV20-1 combines with J gene TRBJ1-1; D remains ambiguous. V lost 2 bases and J 11 bases, leaving 24 bases between the germline ends. Germline lookup yields CDR1 DFQATT and CDR2 SNEGSKA (reference sequence). This CDR3 region has 15 residues. The CDR3 loop is CSARRVLKIHLSAFF. The CDR3 nucleotides are TGCAGTGCTAGAAGGGTCCTAAAGATTCATCTCAGCGCTTTCTTT.

This chain connects TRBV3-1 to TRBJ1-2, with D unclear. CDR1 and CDR2 from the germline V gene are LGHDT and YNNKEL (reference sequence). CDR3 length equals 14 residues. The V end lost 1 base, the J end lost 3 bases, and 9 bases lay between the germline ends. CDR3 in amino acids: CASSQGEGYYGYTF. DNA of the CDR3: TGTGCCAGCAGCCAAGGGGAGGGATACTATGGCTACACCTTC. Full variable domain (outside the CDR3, taken from reference TRBV3-1 and TRBJ1-2): DTAVSQTPKYLVTQMGNDKSIKCEQNLGHDTMYWYKQDSKKFLKIMFSYNNKELIINETVPNRFSPKSPDKAHLNLHINSLELGDSAVYFCASSQGEGYYGYTFGSGTRLTVV.

This chain links TRBV28 with TRBJ1-5; 9 bases are shared with TRBD1. There are 14 residues in the CDR3. Trimming took 6 bases from V and 9 from J; bases not matched to a gene: 9. The germline CDR1 and CDR2 sequences are MDHEN and SYDVKM. The CDR3 here is CASSARDRVGPQHF. CDR3 DNA: TGTGCCAGCAGCGCTCGGGACAGGGTTGGGCCCCAGCATTTT.

V gene TRBV12-3 or TRBV12-4 combines with J gene TRBJ1-2; D is unresolved. This CDR3 spans 12 amino acids. Deletions cut 5 bases from V and 8 bases from J, with 12 bases between. DNA for the CDR3: TGTGCCAGCAGTGGAGGGTTGCGGGGCTACACCTTC. It is translated as CASSGGLRGYTF.

Note on this clonotype: This is likely a read error, given that the CDR3 carries no conserved phenylalanine or tryptophan at its end. This chain uses TRBV27 with TRBJ1-1; D unclear. CDR3 length: 14 residues. V lost 2 bases to trimming and J lost 5 bases, with 12 bases between them. CDR1 is MNHEY and CDR2 is SMNVEV in the germline V gene (reference sequence). This CDR3 reads CASSLGPPNTEAFV. The CDR3 nucleotides read TGTGCCAGCAGTTTAGGCCCCCCGAATACTGAAGCTTTCGTT.

This chain uses TRBV3-1 with TRBJ1-6; 8 bases line up with TRBD1. CDR1 and CDR2 (germline): LGHDT, YNNKEL (reference sequence). There are 14 residues in the CDR3. V trimming: 3 bases; J trimming: 7 bases; junction bases outside the gene matches: 2. The CDR3 nucleotides are TGTGCCAGCAGCCATCAGGGGGCAAATTCACCCCTCCACTTT. Encoded protein: CASSHQGANSPLHF.

The chain joins TRBV7-2 to TRBJ1-1, with D possibly being TRBD1 (6 bases). This CDR3 spans 12 amino acids. Looked up from germline, CDR1 is SGHTA and CDR2 is FQGNSA. Trimming left V 5 bases short and J 9 bases short, with 13 bases between. The CDR3 reads CASSPDDRKAFF. The CDR3 nucleotides are TGTGCCAGCAGCCCGGATGACAGGAAAGCTTTCTTT.

The chain carries TRBV4-3 and TRBJ2-7, with 8 bases fitting TRBD1. With 4 bases clipped from V and 3 bases from J, the junction kept 17 bases outside the gene matches. The CDR3 consists of 18 residues. Germline CDR1 and CDR2: LGHNA and YSLEER. For the CDR3, the DNA is TGCGCCAGCAGCCGGCACAATGACAGGGGATCGGGGCTCTACGAGCAGTACGTC. It specifies CASSRHNDRGSGLYEQYV.